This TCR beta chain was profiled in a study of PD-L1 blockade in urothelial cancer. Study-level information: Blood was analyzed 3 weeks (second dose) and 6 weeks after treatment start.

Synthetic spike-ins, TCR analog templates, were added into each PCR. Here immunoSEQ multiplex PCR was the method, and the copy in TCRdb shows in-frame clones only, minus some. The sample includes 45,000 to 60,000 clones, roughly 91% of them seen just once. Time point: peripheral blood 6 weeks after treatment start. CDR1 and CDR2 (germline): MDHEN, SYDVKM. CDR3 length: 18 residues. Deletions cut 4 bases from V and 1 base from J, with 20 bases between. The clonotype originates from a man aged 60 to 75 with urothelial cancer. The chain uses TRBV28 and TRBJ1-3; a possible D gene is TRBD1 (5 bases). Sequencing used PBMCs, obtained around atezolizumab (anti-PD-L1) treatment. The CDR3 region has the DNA TGTGCCAGCAGTTACAGGCAGGGTGTAATTCGATCTGGAAACACCATATATTTT. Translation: CASSYRQGVIRSGNTIYF.